The 8 T cell receptor beta chains presented below share a single source sample, sequenced in a study of radiotherapy plus CTLA-4 blockade in lung cancer. Only in-frame clones appear in the TCRdb table, and some are missing; sequencing was by immunoSEQ multiplex PCR. Among some 110,000 clones listed, more than 75% were seen once. Sequences were derived from peripheral blood, sampled from a patient treated with radiotherapy plus ipilimumab. These receptors originate from a human donor with non-small cell lung cancer that progressed on radiotherapy plus ipilimumab. Some clones in this sample may be carry-over from other donors' samples.

The chain is built from TRBV6-5 and TRBJ2-2, with D hard to call. Germline V gives CDR1 MNHEY, CDR2 SVGAGI. V was cut by 0 bases and J by 6 bases, with 14 bases left in between. The CDR3 runs to 16 residues. CDR3 sequence (DNA): TGTGCCAGCAGTTACTCGTTTACTCCAAGACCCGGGGAGCTGTTTTTT. Protein sequence: CASSYSFTPRPGELFF.

V usage is TRBV5-1 and J usage is TRBJ2-3, with 9 nucleotides matching TRBD1. Germline V gene lookup returns CDR1 SGHRS and CDR2 YFSETQ. The length of the CDR3 is 15 residues. Unmatched junction bases numbered 4, after V lost 4 bases and J lost 1 base. In nucleotides, the CDR3 is TGCGCCAGCAGCGGCCGGGACAGGGGCACAGATACGCAGTATTTT. Protein product: CASSGRDRGTDTQYF.

J is TRBJ2-5 and V is TRBV5-1; D remains unclear. The CDR3 consists of 13 residues. Germline V gene data show CDR1 as SGHRS and CDR2 as YFSETQ. V lost 0 bases to trimming and J lost 4 bases, with 7 bases between them. Here the CDR3 reads CASSLDSSETQYF. In DNA form, the CDR3 reads TGCGCCAGCAGCTTGGACAGTTCAGAGACCCAGTACTTC.

V gene TRBV5-1 combines with J gene TRBJ2-3; 9 bases line up with TRBD2. Germline CDR1 SGHRS, CDR2 YFSETQ. J gave up 4 bases and V 7 bases, and 10 bases lay outside the gene matches. The CDR3 sequence is 15 residues long. CDR3 nucleotide sequence: TGCGCCAGCGGCCCCGGGACTAGCACGGCAGATACGCAGTATTTT. Protein product: CASGPGTSTADTQYF. Looking up the rest from reference TRBV5-1 and TRBJ2-3 gives the full variable domain: KAGVTQTPRYLIKTRGQQVTLSCSPISGHRSVSWYQQTPGQGLQFLFEYFSETQRNKGNFPGRFSGRQFSNSRSEMNVSTLELGDSALYLCASGPGTSTADTQYFGPGTRLTVL.

The rearrangement links TRBV29-1 to TRBJ1-4, with TRBD1 matching over 8 bases. CDR1 is SQVTM and CDR2 is ANQGSEA in the germline V gene. This CDR3 has 14 amino acids. Trimming took 4 bases from V and 4 from J; bases not matched to a gene: 5. CDR3 in DNA: TGCAGCGTTGGGAAAGGACAGGGTAATGAAAAACTGTTTTTT. Protein product: CSVGKGQGNEKLFF.

The chain uses TRBV29-1 and TRBJ1-1; 8 bases align to TRBD1. The germline gives CDR1 SQVTM, CDR2 ANQGSEA. J gave up 5 bases and V 4 bases, and 6 bases lay outside the gene matches. The CDR3 extends over 13 amino acids. The CDR3 sequence is CSVGQGARTEAFF. In nucleotides, the CDR3 is TGCAGCGTTGGTCAGGGGGCAAGGACTGAAGCTTTCTTT.

This chain links TRBV11-2 with TRBJ2-1; the D gene is possibly TRBD2 (6 bases). CDR3 length: 14 residues. CDR1 is SGHAT, CDR2 FQNNGV, per germline. Trimming cost V 5 bases and J 7 bases, with 15 bases left between them. The chain's CDR3 is CASSLITSSNEQFF. In DNA, the CDR3 is TGTGCCAGCAGCCTTATAACTAGCTCAAATGAGCAGTTCTTC.

V usage is TRBV2 and J usage is TRBJ2-3; 8 nucleotides match TRBD2. This CDR3 contains 15 residues. Per the germline V gene, CDR1 is SNHLY and CDR2 is FYNNEI. Unmatched junction bases numbered 8, after V lost 4 bases and J lost 5 bases. The CDR3 nucleotides read TGTGCCAGCAGTGTAAACGGGGGGGCGGTAGATACGCAGTATTTT. Its translation is CASSVNGGAVDTQYF.